This is a list of T cell receptor beta chains from one sample in a study of cytomegalovirus exposure and HLA in healthy donors. Measured with immunoSEQ multiplex PCR; TCRdb has only the in-frame clones, and not every one. The sample holds around 190,000 clones, 65% to 80% seen once. Specimen: PBMCs. The receptors originated from a woman aged 25 to 39 in good health and CMV-seropositive. Both conserved end residues are part of each CDR3. D genes are given only for firm matches. Size tells how often a clone was seen (once, few, many) or the class of an expanded clone, and some rows leave it out.

TRBV27	TRBJ2-1	TRBD2	.	CASSLRRGGSYNEQFF	TGTGCCAGCAGTTTAAGGCGGGGGGGCTCCTACAATGAGCAGTTCTTC
TRBV2	TRBJ1-3	.	.	CASSEGAVPGNTIYF	TGTGCCAGCAGTGAAGGGGCAGTTCCTGGAAACACCATATATTTT
TRBV6-6	TRBJ2-3	.	.	CASSYEGRTDTQYF	TGTGCCAGCAGTTACGAGGGGAGGACAGATACGCAGTATTTT
TRBV4-1	TRBJ2-5	.	.	CASSQQTRWETQYF	TGCGCCAGCAGCCAGCAAACTAGGTGGGAGACCCAGTACTTC
TRBV19	TRBJ2-1	.	.	CASSIGGSSSSYNEQFF	TGTGCCAGTAGTATCGGCGGGTCCTCGAGCTCCTACAATGAGCAGTTCTTC
TRBV27	TRBJ1-2	TRBD1	.	CASRGQDDQPNYGYTF	TGTGCCAGCAGAGGACAGGACGACCAACCTAACTATGGCTACACCTTC
TRBV5-6	TRBJ2-7	.	.	CASSPAGYEQYF	TGTGCCAGCAGCCCCGCCGGGTACGAGCAGTACTTC
TRBV11-3	TRBJ2-3	TRBD1	.	CASSSHRDRGQDTQYF	TGTGCCAGCAGCTCTCACCGGGACAGGGGGCAAGATACGCAGTATTTT
TRBV7-9	TRBJ2-3	TRBD2	.	CASSLSSGRTDTQYF	TGTGCCAGCAGCTTATCTAGCGGCCGCACAGATACGCAGTATTTT
TRBV7-9	TRBJ1-2	.	.	CASSLDRQAAYGYTF	TGTGCCAGCAGCTTAGACCGGCAGGCCGCTTATGGCTACACCTTC
TRBV6-6	TRBJ2-7	TRBD1	.	CASREGTAYEQYF	TGTGCCAGCAGGGAAGGGACAGCCTACGAGCAGTACTTC
TRBV7-8	TRBJ2-1	TRBD2	.	CASSASGGAYNEQFF	TGTGCCAGCAGCGCTAGCGGGGGGGCTTACAATGAGCAGTTCTTC
TRBV7-9	TRBJ2-7	.	.	CASSTQDSYEQYF	TGTGCCAGCAGCACACAGGACAGCTACGAGCAGTACTTC
TRBV7-2	TRBJ1-1	.	.	CASSFGGARTEAFF	TGTGCCAGCAGCTTTGGCGGGGCGCGTACTGAAGCTTTCTTT
TRBV5-4	TRBJ2-3	TRBD2	.	CASSPVSGRASRGTQYF	TGTGCCAGCAGCCCGGTTAGCGGGAGGGCCTCTCGTGGCACGCAGTATTTT
TRBV6-6	TRBJ2-7	TRBD2	.	CASSQTSGSRHEQYF	TGTGCCAGCAGCCAAACTAGCGGGAGTCGCCACGAGCAGTACTTC
TRBV5-1	TRBJ2-2	TRBD2	.	CASSLELSGISELFF	TGCGCCAGCAGCTTGGAACTTAGCGGGATTTCGGAGCTGTTTTTT
TRBV11-2	TRBJ1-2	TRBD1	.	CASSLGQGANYGYTF	TGTGCCAGCAGCCTCGGACAGGGGGCTAACTATGGCTACACCTTC
TRBV11-2	TRBJ1-1	.	.	CASSLLPEAFF	TGTGCCAGCAGCTTACTACCTGAAGCTTTCTTT
TRBV4-3	TRBJ2-1	.	few	CASSPDGGNEQFF	TGCGCCAGCAGCCCCGACGGCGGGAATGAGCAGTTCTTC
TRBV19	TRBJ2-7	TRBD1	few	CASSRRQGITRLNTYEQYF	TGTGCCAGTAGTAGGAGACAGGGGATTACCAGATTGAATACCTACGAGCAGTACTTC
TRBV5-1	TRBJ1-1	TRBD1	.	CASSLEPGGGSEAFF	TGCGCCAGCAGCTTGGAGCCAGGGGGCGGGAGTGAAGCTTTCTTT
TRBV7-8	TRBJ1-4	.	.	CASSLAPVEKLFF	TGTGCCAGCAGCTTAGCCCCGGTAGAAAAACTGTTTTTT
TRBV7-7	TRBJ2-1	TRBD2	.	CASSPTSVSSYNEQFF	TGTGCCAGCAGCCCCACTAGCGTAAGCTCCTACAATGAGCAGTTCTTC
TRBV2	TRBJ2-7	TRBD1	.	CASTLDRDEQYF	TGTGCCAGCACTTTGGACAGGGATGAACAGTACTTC
TRBV6-6	TRBJ1-1	.	.	CASSYYRERSFF	TGTGCCAGCAGTTACTACAGGGAAAGGTCTTTCTTT
TRBV5-6	TRBJ1-1	.	once	CASSFDRLDTEAFF	TGTGCCAGCAGCTTTGACAGGTTGGACACTGAAGCTTTCTTT
TRBV4-1	TRBJ2-3	.	few	CASSPDPGIVTRDYTDTQYF	TGCGCCAGCAGCCCAGACCCAGGTATTGTAACGAGGGATTACACAGATACGCAGTATTTT
TRBV6-1	TRBJ1-3	TRBD1	few	CASSVGQGLISGNTIYF	TGTGCCAGCAGTGTGGGACAGGGCTTAATCTCTGGAAACACCATATATTTT
TRBV11-2	TRBJ2-2	.	.	CASSPTPSGELFF	TGTGCCAGCAGCCCGACCCCTAGCGGGGAGCTGTTTTTT
TRBV10-3	TRBJ2-7	.	.	CAIRVGGYEQYF	TGTGCCATCAGGGTGGGGGGATACGAGCAGTACTTC
TRBV5-1	TRBJ1-1	.	.	CASSLLFGGETEAFF	TGCGCCAGCAGCTTGCTCTTCGGAGGGGAGACTGAAGCTTTCTTT
TRBV19	TRBJ2-7	.	.	CASSIDGRDPDYEQYF	TGTGCCAGTAGTATAGACGGGCGGGACCCAGACTACGAGCAGTACTTC
TRBV29-1	TRBJ2-7	TRBD1	.	CSVEKRQGHSYEQYF	TGCAGCGTCGAAAAACGACAGGGACATTCCTACGAGCAGTACTTC
TRBV6-1	TRBJ2-5	TRBD2	.	CASSEGGRLETQYF	TGTGCCAGCAGTGAGGGCGGGAGGTTGGAGACCCAGTACTTC
TRBV10-3	TRBJ2-7	.	.	CATGSGYEQYF	TGTGCGACGGGAAGCGGCTACGAGCAGTACTTC
TRBV10-1	TRBJ1-1	.	.	CASTGQTNTEAFF	TGCGCCAGCACCGGACAGACGAACACTGAAGCTTTCTTT
TRBV18	TRBJ2-3	TRBD2	once	CASFPLAGVTSTDTQYF	TGTGCCAGCTTTCCTTTAGCGGGAGTTACTAGCACAGATACGCAGTATTTT
TRBV7-2	TRBJ1-3	.	.	CASSSVRSSGNTIYF	TGTGCCAGCAGCTCAGTACGGAGCTCTGGAAACACCATATATTTT
TRBV2	TRBJ1-4	.	.	CASSEETGREKLFF	TGTGCCAGCAGTGAAGAAACGGGAAGAGAAAAACTGTTTTTT
TRBV7-2	TRBJ2-1	TRBD2	.	CASSLVLAGGHEQFF	TGTGCCAGCAGCTTAGTCCTAGCGGGAGGGCATGAGCAGTTCTTC
TRBV2	TRBJ2-5	.	.	CASSEGEETQYF	TGTGCCAGCAGTGAAGGAGAGGAGACCCAGTACTTC
TRBV10-3	TRBJ2-1	.	.	CAITSSEDNEQFF	TGTGCCATCACCTCGTCAGAGGACAATGAGCAGTTCTTC
TRBV7-8	TRBJ2-5	TRBD1	.	CASRQGETQYF	TGTGCCAGCAGACAGGGGGAGACCCAGTACTTC
TRBV6-5	TRBJ2-3	.	.	CASRTGTLTDTQYF	TGTGCCAGCAGAACCGGGACTCTCACAGATACGCAGTATTTT